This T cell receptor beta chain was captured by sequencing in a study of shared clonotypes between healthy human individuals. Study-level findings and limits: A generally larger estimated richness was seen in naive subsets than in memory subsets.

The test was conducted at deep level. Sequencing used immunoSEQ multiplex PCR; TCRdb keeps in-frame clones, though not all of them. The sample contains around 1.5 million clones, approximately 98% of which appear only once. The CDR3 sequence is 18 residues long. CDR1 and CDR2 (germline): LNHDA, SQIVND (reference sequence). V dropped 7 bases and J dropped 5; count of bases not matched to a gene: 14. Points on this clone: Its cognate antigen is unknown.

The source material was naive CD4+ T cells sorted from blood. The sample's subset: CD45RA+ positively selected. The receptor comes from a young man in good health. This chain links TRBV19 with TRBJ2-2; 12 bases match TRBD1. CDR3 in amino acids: CASKQSGTGGWWTGELFF. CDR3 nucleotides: TGTGCCAGTAAACAATCCGGGACAGGGGGCTGGTGGACCGGGGAGCTGTTTTTT. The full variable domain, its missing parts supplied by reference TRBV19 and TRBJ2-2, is DGGITQSPKYLFRKEGQNVTLSCEQNLNHDAMYWYRQDPGQGLRLIYYSQIVNDFQKGDIAEGYSVSREKKESFPLTVTSAQKNPTAFYLCASKQSGTGGWWTGELFFGEGSRLTVL.